This TCR beta chain was observed in a study of blood T cell repertoires in COVID-19. Background on the study: Sources were T cells, B-cell-depleted T cells, or PBMCs; the material itself was cDNA or gDNA.

The data were produced by immunoSEQ multiplex PCR, yet TCRdb's version contains in-frame clones alone and is incomplete. Of about 220,000 clones in the sample, around 90% were seen once. Study members were between roughly 18 and 100 years old and lived in 25 or so US regions. Participant reports of clinical history set cohort assignment. V was cut by 6 bases and J by 0 bases, with 9 bases left in between. The CDR3 length is 13 residues. Germline V CDR1 and CDR2: MNHEY, SVGAGI. This chain joins TRBV6-5 and TRBJ2-7, with D possibly being TRBD1 (5 bases). Source material: PBMCs or T cells enriched from blood (not recorded which). This TCR was sampled from a woman aged 50 to 65 with acute COVID-19. CDR3 bases: TGTGCCAGCAGCCGACAGTTCTCCTACGAGCAGTACTTC. This gives the protein CASSRQFSYEQYF.